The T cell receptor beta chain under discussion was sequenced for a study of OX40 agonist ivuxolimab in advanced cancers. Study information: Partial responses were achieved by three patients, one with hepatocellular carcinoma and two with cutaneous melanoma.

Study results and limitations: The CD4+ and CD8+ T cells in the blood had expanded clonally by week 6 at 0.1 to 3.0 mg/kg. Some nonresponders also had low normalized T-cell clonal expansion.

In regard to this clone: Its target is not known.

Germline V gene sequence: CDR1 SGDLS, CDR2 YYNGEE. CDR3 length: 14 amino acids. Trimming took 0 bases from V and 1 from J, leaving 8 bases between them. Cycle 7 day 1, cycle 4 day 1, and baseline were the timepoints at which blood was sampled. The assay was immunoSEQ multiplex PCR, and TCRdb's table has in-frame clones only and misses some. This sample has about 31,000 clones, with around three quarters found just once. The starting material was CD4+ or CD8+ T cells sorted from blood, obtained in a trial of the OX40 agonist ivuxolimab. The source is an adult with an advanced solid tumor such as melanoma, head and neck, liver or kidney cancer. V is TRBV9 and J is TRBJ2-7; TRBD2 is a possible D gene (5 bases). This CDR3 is CASSVGSGSYEQYF. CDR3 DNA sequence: TGTGCCAGCAGCGTAGGGAGCGGTTCCTACGAGCAGTACTTC.